This T cell receptor beta chain emerged from a study of Graves' ophthalmopathy and Graves' hyperthyroidism. Turning to the study itself: Over 18 months of follow-up, stable hyperthyroidism required that no ophthalmopathy appear.

Amplification targeted the TCR beta CDR3 regions, with RNA transcripts as the source material. RT-PCR was first run with HTBI primers, then multiplex PCR in a second round. TCRdb fed the multiplex PCR reads into MiXCR, producing one record per CDR3 protein. This table holds about 1.2 million distinct CDR3 sequences, roughly 35% found once. Germline V gives CDR1 SGHVS, CDR2 FQNEAQ. The CDR3 extends over 15 amino acids. With V trimmed by 6 bases and J by 1 base, 7 bases remained unmatched. Study observations and caveats: Sensitivity reached 70.59% and specificity about 78% when the model predicted ophthalmopathy progression. Among thyroid clonotypes expanded above 0.001 frequency, most also appeared in blood.

This clonotype was counted only a few times. As yet, its antigen is unknown. The diagnostic workup employed clinical symptoms, serum thyroxine, TRAb, thyroid ultrasound and orbital computed tomography. The specimen sequenced was peripheral blood or thyroid tissue (not recorded which). The sequence was collected from an adult man with Graves' hyperthyroidism. J is TRBJ1-2 and V is TRBV7-8; 8 nucleotides line up with TRBD1. In DNA, the CDR3 is TGTGCCAGCAGGTCTGGGACAGGCCTTAACTATGGCTACACCTTC. Amino acid sequence: CASRSGTGLNYGYTF.